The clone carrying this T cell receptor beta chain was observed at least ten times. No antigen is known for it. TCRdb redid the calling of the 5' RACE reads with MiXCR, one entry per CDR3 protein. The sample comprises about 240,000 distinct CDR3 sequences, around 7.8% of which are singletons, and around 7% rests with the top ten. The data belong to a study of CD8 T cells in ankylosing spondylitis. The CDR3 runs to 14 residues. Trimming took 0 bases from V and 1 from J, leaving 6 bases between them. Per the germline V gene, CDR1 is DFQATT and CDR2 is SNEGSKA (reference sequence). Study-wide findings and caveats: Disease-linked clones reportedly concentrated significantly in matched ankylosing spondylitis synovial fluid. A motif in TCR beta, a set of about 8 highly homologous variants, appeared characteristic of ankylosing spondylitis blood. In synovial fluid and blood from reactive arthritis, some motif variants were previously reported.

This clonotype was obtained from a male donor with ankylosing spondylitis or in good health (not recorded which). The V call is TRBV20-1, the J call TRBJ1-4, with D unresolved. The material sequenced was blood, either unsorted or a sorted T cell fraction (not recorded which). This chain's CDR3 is CSARDAQTNEKLFF. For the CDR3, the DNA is TGCAGTGCTAGAGACGCCCAAACTAATGAAAAACTGTTTTTT.